These 20 T cell receptor beta chains originate from one sample sequenced in a study of type 1 regulatory T cells. Their specific antigens are unknown. TCRdb called the reads again in MiXCR, with one record for every CDR3 protein. The repertoire consists of tens of thousands of distinct CDR3 sequences, with 45% to 50% occurring once and the leading ten covering roughly 2.2%. Input material: cultured non-Tr1 T cells, either the whole culture or a sorted T cell fraction (not recorded which). Every receptor here comes from a human donor in good health.

The CDR3 nucleotides are TGCAGCGTTGCGACTAGCGGGGGGGTTAGAGGTACAGATACGCAGTATTTT. It is translated as CSVATSGGVRGTDTQYF. The rearrangement links TRBV29-1 to TRBJ2-3, with 14 bases lining up with TRBD2. Germline V gene data show CDR1 as SQVTM and CDR2 as ANQGSEA. This CDR3 is built from 17 residues. V was pared by 4 bases and J by 3 bases, with 9 bases of the junction left unmatched.

This clonotype was seen a few times. The genes are TRBV6-5 and TRBJ1-4, with D possibly matching TRBD1 (5 bases). Trimming took off 6 bases at V and 5 bases at J, with 22 bases between the two ends. Germline V gene sequence: CDR1 MNHEY, CDR2 SVGAGI. This CDR3 contains 17 residues. CDR3 region: CASRRDGVVGRNEKLFF. DNA for the CDR3: TGTGCCAGCAGAAGGGACGGAGTAGTGGGGAGAAATGAAAAACTGTTTTTT.

The genes are TRBV6-1 and TRBJ2-1; D is unresolved. This CDR3 is built from 11 residues. The V end lost 5 bases, the J end lost 10 bases, and 9 bases lay between the germline ends. The germline V gene encodes CDR1 MNHNS and CDR2 SASEGT. The CDR3 sequence: CASSRTYEQFF. Here the CDR3 DNA reads TGTGCCAGCAGTCGGACCTACGAGCAGTTCTTC.

The V gene is TRBV20-1, the J gene TRBJ2-7; perhaps TRBD2 as D (6 bases). CDR3 length equals 12 residues. The V and J ends lost 6 bases and 3 bases respectively, with 12 bases between them. CDR1 and CDR2 from the germline V gene are DFQATT and SNEGSKA (reference sequence). CDR3 in amino acids: CSAGGDHYEQYF. In DNA, the CDR3 is TGCAGTGCGGGCGGGGACCACTACGAGCAGTACTTC.

This clonotype was counted between two and nine times. The rearrangement links TRBV27 to TRBJ1-5; the match to TRBD1 covers 8 bases. V was pared by 6 bases and J by 4 bases, with 5 bases of the junction left unmatched. This CDR3 is 14 amino acids long. CDR1 is MNHEY and CDR2 is SMNVEV in the germline V gene (reference sequence). The CDR3 DNA reads TGTGCCAGCAGGACAGGGACAGGTAATCAGCCCCAGCATTTT. It translates to CASRTGTGNQPQHF.

This chain joins TRBV12-3 or TRBV12-4 and TRBJ1-3, with 9 nucleotides matching TRBD1. Germline trimming cut 6 bases from V and 0 bases from J; bases unmatched to any gene: 6. The CDR3 length is 16 residues. The CDR3 here is CASRSGTGSSGNTIYF. In nucleotides, the CDR3 is TGTGCCAGCAGATCCGGGACAGGGAGCTCTGGAAACACCATATATTTT.

The chain couples TRBV20-1 to TRBJ2-3; 9 positions match TRBD2. From germline, CDR1 is DFQATT and CDR2 SNEGSKA (reference sequence). V trimming: 3 bases; J trimming: 5 bases; junction bases outside the gene matches: 6. The CDR3 extends over 14 amino acids. CDR3 bases: TGCAGTGCTAGGAGCGGGGGGAAGGGAGATACGCAGTATTTT. Translation gives CSARSGGKGDTQYF.

The chain joins TRBV13 to TRBJ2-1; 7 bases agree with TRBD1. The trim removed 3 bases at V and 6 bases at J, leaving 8 bases unmatched. The CDR3 extends over 15 amino acids. CDR1 and CDR2 (germline): PRHDT, FYEKMQ (reference sequence). The CDR3 protein is CASSFRQGRSNEQFF. CDR3 sequence (DNA): TGTGCCAGCAGCTTCCGACAGGGAAGATCCAATGAGCAGTTCTTC.

The chain couples TRBV11-2 to TRBJ1-6, with 8 bases that match TRBD1. Germline V gene data show CDR1 as SGHAT and CDR2 as FQNNGV. Trimming took 3 bases from V and 15 from J; bases not matched to a gene: 4. The CDR3 has 12 amino acids. DNA for the CDR3: TGTGCCAGCAGCTTTTTCAGGGGGCACCTCCACTTT. Its protein is CASSFFRGHLHF. The full variable domain, completed using reference TRBV11-2 and TRBJ1-6, is EAGVAQSPRYKIIEKRQSVAFWCNPISGHATLYWYQQILGQGPKLLIQFQNNGVVDDSQLPKDRFSAERLKGVDSTLKIQPAKLEDSAVYLCASSFFRGHLHFGNGTRLTVT.

The chain combines TRBV7-3 with TRBJ1-1, with 7 nucleotides matching TRBD1. Germline loops: CDR1 SGHTA, CDR2 FQGTGA. The CDR3 loop spans 14 amino acids. Trimming at V came to 9 bases and at J to 1 base, leaving 8 bases not matched to a gene. CDR3 bases: TGTGCCAGAAGCAAAGGGACAGCGAACACTGAAGCTTTCTTT. Amino acid sequence: CARSKGTANTEAFF.

This clonotype was detected only once. An end of the junction does not agree with germline; a read error may underlie this. The V call is TRBV3-1, the J call TRBJ1-2; D may be TRBD1 (5 bases). CDR1 and CDR2 from the germline V gene are LGHDT and YNNKEL (reference sequence). The CDR3 totals 12 residues. The CDR3 DNA sequence: TGTGCCAGCAGCCAAGGGGGCTATGGCCACACCTTC. Translating it yields CASSQGGYGHTF. The complete variable domain, with remaining parts taken from reference TRBV3-1 and TRBJ1-2, reads DTAVSQTPKYLVTQMGNDKSIKCEQNLGHDTMYWYKQDSKKFLKIMFSYNNKELIINETVPNRFSPKSPDKAHLNLHINSLELGDSAVYFCASSQGGYGHTFGSGTRLTVV.

The chain has TRBV20-1 and TRBJ2-1; 10 bases match TRBD2. The CDR3 is made up of 14 amino acids. Germline loops: CDR1 DFQATT, CDR2 SNEGSKA (reference sequence). Germline trimming cut 2 bases from V and 9 bases from J; bases unmatched to any gene: 7. CDR3 nucleotides: TGCAGTGCTAGAAACAGCGGGGGGGCACTTGAGCAGTTCTTC. As protein: CSARNSGGALEQFF.

The V and J genes are TRBV4-3 and TRBJ1-2, with 8 bases identical to TRBD1. The CDR3 totals 14 residues. V shed 4 bases and J 3 bases; nucleotides not matched to a gene: 4. The germline gives CDR1 LGHNA, CDR2 YSLEER. CDR3 amino acids: CASSPQTGDYGYTF. In nucleotides, the CDR3 is TGCGCCAGCAGCCCCCAGACAGGGGACTATGGCTACACCTTC.

V usage is TRBV5-1 and J usage is TRBJ2-2, with 8 bases that match TRBD1. The germline V gene has CDR1 SGHRS and CDR2 YFSETQ. Trimming at V came to 3 bases and at J to 6 bases, leaving 10 bases not matched to a gene. This CDR3 has 16 amino acids. CDR3: CASSWRTGTWAGELFF. The DNA for the CDR3 is TGCGCCAGCAGCTGGCGGACAGGGACTTGGGCCGGGGAGCTGTTTTTT.

This chain connects TRBV20-1 to TRBJ2-1; D remains ambiguous. The CDR3 has 16 residues. CDR1 DFQATT and CDR2 SNEGSKA come from the germline V gene (reference sequence). V was cut by 1 base and J by 6 bases, with 19 bases left in between. The CDR3 DNA follows: TGCAGTGCTAGAGGCCTTGGAGACCCGAACCTCAATGAGCAGTTCTTC. Amino acid sequence: CSARGLGDPNLNEQFF.

The chain is built from TRBV7-9 and TRBJ2-3; tentatively, D is TRBD2 (5 bases). This CDR3 comprises 14 residues. V lost 3 bases and J lost 6, with 13 bases in between. Germline V CDR1 and CDR2: SEHNR, FQNEAQ (reference sequence). CDR3 sequence (DNA): TGTGCCAGCAGCTTGGACTCGCTAGTGGATACGCAGTATTTT. Its protein is CASSLDSLVDTQYF.

The J gene is TRBJ2-5, the V gene TRBV5-1; 12 bases match TRBD1. V lost 2 bases to trimming and J lost 4 bases; unmatched junction nucleotides: 9. The CDR3 has 17 amino acids. Germline values: CDR1 SGHRS, CDR2 YFSETQ. CDR3: CASSLFRGQGARETQYF. The CDR3, as DNA: TGCGCCAGCAGCTTATTCCGGGGACAGGGGGCCCGAGAGACCCAGTACTTC.

A few counts support this clonotype. The CDR3, as DNA: TGCGCCAGCAGCTTGGAAGACACCGCGGGGGATACGCAGTATTTT. Its protein product is CASSLEDTAGDTQYF. The chain employs TRBV5-1 and TRBJ2-3; the D gene is possibly TRBD2 (6 bases). Trimming removed 0 bases from V and 6 bases from J, with 14 bases in between. The CDR3 extends over 15 amino acids. Germline assignment: CDR1 SGHRS and CDR2 YFSETQ.

This clonotype was seen a few times. The chain combines TRBV4-1 with TRBJ1-4, with unresolved D. Germline CDR1 is MGHRA and CDR2 is YSYEKL. The CDR3 is 12 residues long. Trimming took off 4 bases at V and 5 bases at J, with 5 bases between the two ends. The CDR3 sequence: CASSLLNEKLFF. The CDR3 DNA reads TGCGCCAGCAGCCTATTAAATGAAAAACTGTTTTTT.

The chain carries TRBV20-1 and TRBJ2-5, with D uncertain. The V end lost 2 bases, the J end lost 3 bases, and 7 bases lay between the germline ends. Germline V gives CDR1 DFQATT, CDR2 SNEGSKA (reference sequence). The CDR3 loop spans 12 amino acids. DNA of the CDR3: TGCAGTGCTAGACATATCAAAGAGACCCAGTACTTC. Protein sequence: CSARHIKETQYF.